The 3 T cell receptor beta chains presented below share a single source sample, sequenced in a study of blood T cells in healthy people across ages. Using a J-beta primer mix together with a sample-barcoded 5' primer, a second PCR was run for roughly 7 to 12 cycles. TCRdb processed the 5' RACE reads anew with MiXCR; each CDR3 protein has one entry. The table records some 1,800,000 distinct CDR3 sequences, 39% of them present only once. Material: blood. Receptors originate from a human donor in good health.

Regarding this clonotype: At one end the junction does not follow the germline gene, possibly because of a read error. The CDR3 loop reads CAIRTASYEQYF. CDR3 in DNA: TGTGCCATCCGGACAGCCTCCTACGAGCAGTATTTC. V gene TRBV2 combines with J gene TRBJ2-7, with a weak D call TRBD1 (6 bases). The CDR3 has 12 residues. Germline-derived CDR1 and CDR2 are SNHLY and FYNNEI.

V is TRBV2 and J is TRBJ1-4; D remains unclear. Per germline, CDR1 SNHLY and CDR2 FYNNEI. This CDR3 spans 14 amino acids. V lost 8 bases to trimming and J lost 5 bases, with 15 bases between them. CDR3 DNA: TGTGCCAGCCGCGTAACCGTAAACAATGAAAAACTGTTTTTT. Translated, it gives CASRVTVNNEKLFF.

V gene TRBV19 combines with J gene TRBJ1-1, with D unresolved. V lost 5 bases to trimming and J lost 1 base, with 14 bases between them. The CDR3 covers 15 residues. Germline CDR1 reads LNHDA; CDR2 reads SQIVND (reference sequence). CDR3 sequence (DNA): TGTGCCAGTAGTTTGGTCCCTTTTTCGAACACTGAAGCTTTCTTT. Translated: CASSLVPFSNTEAFF.